One T cell receptor (beta chain) is described in this entry. Only one count was recorded for this clone. Its antigen target is currently unknown. The sample holds no much larger clone one base away, and base qualities are not on file. The data originate from a study of radiotherapy plus CTLA-4 blockade in lung cancer listed by TCRdb under 2018. Looking at the study overall: Objective responses occurred in 18% of enrolled patients, and approximately 34% achieved disease control.

The library was produced with the immunoSEQ multiplex PCR assay. Entries here come from immuneACCESS through TCRdb and include only in-frame sequences with V and J called. Some clones fail to appear in such tables; in the studies checked, an unresolved V gene covers under half of the shortfall, and the cause of the remainder is unknown. This sample lists just under 60,000 clones; around 80% were detected once. The ten largest make up roughly 4% of the sample. Unmatched junction bases come to 8, with V trimmed by 2 bases and J by 7 bases. The cysteine opens and the phenylalanine closes a CDR3 of 15 amino acids. The retained sequence is limited to the CDR3, 45 bases, with the frame set at the first base. CDR1 and CDR2 are read off the germline V gene (reference sequence) as MNHNY and SVGAGI. The study tested focal radiation therapy combined with CTLA-4 blockade (ipilimumab) in patients with chemo-refractory metastatic non-small-cell lung cancer.

Results and caveats for the whole study, not just this receptor: After treatment with radiotherapy and ipilimumab, TCR clones that originated in tumors expanded in peripheral blood. The strongest predictors of response were reported to be early dynamic shifts in blood T cell clones along with a rise in serum interferon-beta following radiation.

The sequence links TRBV6-6 to TRBJ1-5, and 7 junction bases match TRBD1. Material: peripheral blood, obtained from a patient treated with radiotherapy plus ipilimumab. The TCR originated in a human donor with non-small cell lung cancer who had a partial response to radiotherapy plus ipilimumab. The nucleotide sequence is given as TGTGCCAGCAGTTACCGACCTCGGGACAGCCAGCCCCAGCATTTT. Its coded protein is CASSYRPRDSQPQHF.